This section outlines one TCR beta chain sequence together with its context. Antigen: not known. The sample originates from a study of PD-1 blockade in classical Hodgkin lymphoma. Study details: The study gave patients nivolumab 3 mg/kg intravenously every 2 weeks. Study findings and constraints: Reports described newly diagnosed patients as having lower baseline TCR diversity than healthy donors. The drivers behind the repertoire differences, possibly disease activity or prior therapy, remain undefined.

The table came from immunoSEQ multiplex PCR; TCRdb's copy has only in-frame clones and leaves some out. This repertoire shows some 23,000 clones, over 75% found once; its top ten account for 15% to 20%. Patients all relapsed after autologous stem cell transplantation, and there was variation in brentuximab vedotin exposure. Best overall response was complete response, partial response or progressive disease in these relapsed/refractory classical Hodgkin lymphoma patients. The CDR3 has 16 residues. CDR1 and CDR2 (germline): MRHNA, SNTAGT. Trimming pared 0 bases from V and 4 bases from J, leaving 13 bases between.

The specimen comprised peripheral blood mononuclear cells (PBMCs), sampled before the second cycle of nivolumab. The chain joins TRBV6-4 to TRBJ2-1, with D tentatively TRBD1 (5 bases). This TCR derives from a human donor with classical Hodgkin lymphoma. The CDR3: CASSDSGIGEYNEQFF. The CDR3 DNA follows: TGTGCCAGCAGTGACTCAGGAATAGGGGAATACAATGAGCAGTTCTTC.